The 24 T cell receptor beta chains presented below share a single source sample, sequenced in a study of blood T cell repertoires in COVID-19. Libraries were prepared by immunoSEQ multiplex PCR; TCRdb keeps only in-frame clonotypes and omits some of them. The data show about 140,000 clones, with 65% to 85% seen just once and 7.5% to 8.5% held by the top ten. Sequencing was performed on peripheral blood. The receptors come from a human donor in a cohort sampled during active COVID-19.

The chain joins TRBV9 to TRBJ2-3; 8 positions match TRBD2. Germline V gene data show CDR1 as SGDLS and CDR2 as YYNGEE. Trimming cost V 4 bases and J 2 bases; bases outside gene matches: 15. There are 18 residues in the CDR3. The CDR3 DNA reads TGTGCCAGCAGCCGTAGTGCGGGGGGCACCCCGGCCACAGATACGCAGTATTTT. Translation: CASSRSAGGTPATDTQYF.

The chain is built from TRBV5-5 and TRBJ2-7; D might be TRBD2 (6 bases). In germline, CDR1 is SGHKS, CDR2 YYEKEE (reference sequence). There are 13 residues in the CDR3. Trimming cost V 4 bases and J 3 bases, with 11 bases left between them. CDR3 protein: CASSLRLVYEQYF. The CDR3 bases are TGTGCCAGCAGCCTTAGACTAGTCTACGAGCAGTACTTC.

The genes are TRBV18 and TRBJ1-3; no definite D call. V was clipped by 2 bases and J by 7 bases, with 9 bases between them. This CDR3 region has 13 residues. CDR1 is KGHSH and CDR2 is LQKENI in the germline V gene. The CDR3 loop reads CASSPAQKNTIYF. The CDR3 nucleotides read TGTGCCAGCTCACCAGCACAAAAGAACACCATATATTTT.

The chain uses TRBV6-5 and TRBJ2-7; 9 bases agree with TRBD1. V shed 2 bases and J 5 bases; nucleotides not matched to a gene: 4. CDR1 and CDR2 (germline): MNHEY, SVGAGI. This CDR3 is 14 amino acids long. In DNA, the CDR3 is TGTGCCAGCAGTTACACGAGGACAGGGGACGAGCAGTACTTC. This codes for CASSYTRTGDEQYF.

V and J are TRBV7-9 and TRBJ1-5; D gene unclear. CDR1 is SEHNR, CDR2 FQNEAQ, per germline (reference sequence). CDR3 length: 16 amino acids. V was trimmed by 1 base and J by 2 bases, leaving 12 bases between them. The CDR3, as DNA: TGTGCCAGCAGCTTAGAAATTGGGCAGGGCAATCAGCCCCAGCATTTT. This gives the protein CASSLEIGQGNQPQHF.

A few counts support this clone. This chain uses TRBV27 with TRBJ2-1, with TRBD2 as a possible D gene (5 bases). Trimming shortened V by 7 bases and J by 0 bases, and 13 bases separated the two germline ends. CDR1 is MNHEY, CDR2 SMNVEV, per germline (reference sequence). The CDR3 totals 15 residues. The CDR3 DNA sequence: TGTGCCAGCATGCTAAGCGGTAGCTCCTACAATGAGCAGTTCTTC. This gives the protein CASMLSGSSYNEQFF.

This chain joins TRBV3-1 (or the pseudogene TRBV3-2) and TRBJ2-5, with 11 bases lining up with TRBD1. This CDR3 is built from 15 residues. Germline assignment: CDR1 LGHDT and CDR2 YNNKEL (reference sequence). J was trimmed by 7 bases and V by 1 base; bases with no gene match: 5. The CDR3 nucleotides are TGTGCCAGCAGCCAAGTTTCGGGACAGGGGGGGACCCAGTACTTC. Translated, it gives CASSQVSGQGGTQYF.

The V gene is TRBV24-1, the J gene TRBJ1-2; 9 bases are a match to TRBD1. CDR3 length: 14 amino acids. J gave up 7 bases and V 4 bases, and 6 bases lay outside the gene matches. Germline V gene data show CDR1 as KGHDR and CDR2 as SFDVKD. This CDR3 reads CATSERTGDTGYTF. The CDR3 nucleotides read TGTGCCACCAGTGAAAGGACAGGGGACACTGGCTACACCTTC.

The chain combines TRBV27 with TRBJ2-3; unclear D gene. The ends were cut back, 3 bases at V and 6 bases at J, with 16 bases in the middle. The CDR3 is 15 amino acids. CDR1 and CDR2 from the germline V gene are MNHEY and SMNVEV (reference sequence). The DNA of the CDR3 is TGTGCCAGCAGTTTGATCCGTTCACTTGTCGATACGCAGTATTTT. As protein: CASSLIRSLVDTQYF.

The chain joins TRBV12-5 to TRBJ1-4; D might be TRBD1 (5 bases). Germline values: CDR1 LGHNT, CDR2 FRNRAP. The CDR3 has 15 amino acids. V gave up 5 bases and J gave up 0 bases, with 10 bases separating them. The CDR3 DNA follows: TGTGCTAGTGGTCCAGGGTTTTCAACTAATGAAAAACTGTTTTTT. Amino acid sequence: CASGPGFSTNEKLFF. Drawing the rest from reference TRBV12-5 and TRBJ1-4, the complete variable domain is DARVTQTPRHKVTEMGQEVTMRCQPILGHNTVFWYRQTMMQGLELLAYFRNRAPLDDSGMPKDRFSAEMPDATLATLKIQPSEPRDSAVYFCASGPGFSTNEKLFFGSGTQLSVL.

The rearrangement links TRBV5-1 to TRBJ2-5; 7 bases agree with TRBD1. Germline CDR1 reads SGHRS; CDR2 reads YFSETQ. Trimming removed 3 bases from V and 1 base from J; junction bases left unmatched: 3. The CDR3 spans 14 residues. The CDR3 region has the DNA TGCGCCAGCAGCTCGGGACAGCCCCAAGAGACCCAGTACTTC. This encodes CASSSGQPQETQYF.

By share of the sample, this clone is medium-sized. V is TRBV28 and J is TRBJ2-1; 9 positions agree with TRBD2. J gave up 4 bases and V 3 bases, and 4 bases lay outside the gene matches. The length of the CDR3 is 15 residues. Germline V gene sequence: CDR1 MDHEN, CDR2 SYDVKM. As DNA, the CDR3 is TGTGCCAGCAGTTTTTTGGGACTAGCTTACAATGAGCAGTTCTTC. It codes for CASSFLGLAYNEQFF.

The gene calls are TRBV27 and TRBJ2-4, with 7 bases lining up with TRBD2. Germline V gene sequence: CDR1 MNHEY, CDR2 SMNVEV (reference sequence). Germline trimming cut 5 bases from V and 2 bases from J; bases unmatched to any gene: 12. The CDR3 length is 17 residues. In DNA form, the CDR3 reads TGTGCCAGCAGTCCCATGGGGGGGGGTTTTACCAAAAACATTCAGTACTTC. Translated: CASSPMGGGFTKNIQYF.

This chain uses TRBV9 with TRBJ2-7, with TRBD2 matching 7 bases. CDR1 SGDLS and CDR2 YYNGEE come from the germline V gene. Trimming took 2 bases from V and 0 from J; bases not matched to a gene: 2. This CDR3 is 14 amino acids long. CDR3 in amino acids: CASSVSGGSYEQYF. The CDR3 bases are TGTGCCAGCAGCGTGTCGGGGGGCTCCTACGAGCAGTACTTC.

This chain uses TRBV6-5 with TRBJ1-4, with D perhaps TRBD1 (6 bases). This CDR3 has 13 residues. V was clipped by 5 bases and J by 12 bases, with 16 bases between them. CDR1 and CDR2 from the germline V gene are MNHEY and SVGAGI. The CDR3: CASSKPGTLELFF. In DNA, the CDR3 is TGTGCCAGCAGTAAACCCGGGACATTGGAACTGTTTTTT.

The genes are TRBV5-1 and TRBJ1-2; D unclear. The V gene lost 3 bases and the J gene lost 1 base, with 13 bases spanning the gap. The CDR3 spans 15 residues. In germline, CDR1 is SGHRS, CDR2 YFSETQ. CDR3 in DNA: TGCGCCAGCAGCTCCTCTCCCGGGGATAACTATGGCTACACCTTC. This sequence encodes CASSSSPGDNYGYTF.

V usage is TRBV5-4 and J usage is TRBJ1-1, with a possible D match to TRBD1 (6 bases). CDR1 is SGHNT and CDR2 is YYREEE in the germline V gene (reference sequence). The length of the CDR3 is 13 residues. V was pared by 0 bases and J by 3 bases, with 6 bases between. This CDR3 reads CASSLAGDTEAFF. The CDR3 DNA reads TGTGCCAGCAGCTTGGCAGGGGACACTGAAGCTTTCTTT. The full variable domain, completed using reference TRBV5-4 and TRBJ1-1, is ETGVTQSPTHLIKTRGQQVTLRCSSQSGHNTVSWYQQALGQGPQFIFQYYREEENGRGNFPPRFSGLQFPNYSSELNVNALELDDSALYLCASSLAGDTEAFFGQGTRLTVV.

The chain uses TRBV7-2 and TRBJ2-5, with 10 nucleotides matching TRBD2. CDR1 is SGHTA and CDR2 is FQGNSA in the germline V gene. CDR3 length: 14 residues. With V trimmed by 5 bases and J by 5 bases, 5 bases remained unmatched. Written as DNA, the CDR3 is TGTGCCAGCAGCAAAAGCGGGGGGGCCGAGACCCAGTACTTC. The encoded protein is CASSKSGGAETQYF.

This clone was counted a single time. The J gene is TRBJ1-1, the V gene TRBV7-2; perhaps TRBD1 as D (6 bases). This CDR3 is built from 14 residues. Germline V lookup: CDR1 SGHTA, CDR2 FQGNSA. Deletions cut 2 bases from V and 2 bases from J, with 9 bases between. DNA of the CDR3: TGTGCCAGCAGCTTACAGGGGACCAACACTGAAGCTTTCTTT. This gives the protein CASSLQGTNTEAFF.

The chain combines TRBV30 with TRBJ1-1, with 9 bases that match TRBD1. Germline loops: CDR1 GTSNPN, CDR2 SVGIG (reference sequence). CDR3 length: 14 residues. V lost 2 bases, J lost 5 bases, and 6 bases stayed unmatched. The CDR3 loop reads CAWSLGTGRTEAFF. CDR3 DNA: TGTGCCTGGAGTTTAGGGACAGGGAGAACTGAAGCTTTCTTT.

This clone was observed a few times. The chain couples TRBV6-5 to TRBJ1-5; D may be TRBD1 (5 bases). Trimming took off 5 bases at V and 2 bases at J, with 13 bases between the two ends. There are 15 residues in the CDR3. Germline lookup yields CDR1 MNHEY and CDR2 SVGAGI. The CDR3 region is CASSPVGEGNQPQHF. As DNA, the CDR3 is TGTGCCAGCAGTCCGGTAGGGGAAGGCAATCAGCCCCAGCATTTT.

The V gene is TRBV6-6, the J gene TRBJ2-7; TRBD2 matches 8 bases. The CDR3 runs 13 residues. CDR1 is MNHNY and CDR2 is SVGAGI in the germline V gene (reference sequence). The ends lost 7 bases at V and 3 bases at J; junction bases unmatched: 5. The CDR3 here is CASTAGGGYEQYF. The CDR3 DNA reads as TGTGCCAGCACCGCGGGGGGTGGCTACGAGCAGTACTTC.

This chain connects TRBV14 to TRBJ2-5; D remains ambiguous. The CDR3 length is 19 residues. Trimming removed 1 base at V and 2 bases at J, with 23 bases between. Looked up from germline, CDR1 is SGHDN and CDR2 is FVKESK. Here the CDR3 DNA reads TGTGCCAGCAGCCAAGGGTTTGTTTTCAGTTACGGAGAACAAGAGACCCAGTACTTC. Translating it yields CASSQGFVFSYGEQETQYF. Variable domain in full (rest from reference TRBV14 and TRBJ2-5): EAGVTQFPSHSVIEKGQTVTLRCDPISGHDNLYWYRRVMGKEIKFLLHFVKESKQDESGMPNNRFLAERTGGTYSTLKVQPAELEDSGVYFCASSQGFVFSYGEQETQYFGPGTRLLVL.

J is TRBJ2-3 and V is TRBV29-1, with D possibly TRBD2 on 5 matching bases. The CDR3 has 12 residues. Germline lookup yields CDR1 SQVTM and CDR2 ANQGSEA. Trimming removed 4 bases at V and 6 bases at J, with 11 bases between. Here the CDR3 DNA reads TGCAGCGTTGGAGGCGGCGGGGATACGCAGTATTTT. Translation: CSVGGGGDTQYF.